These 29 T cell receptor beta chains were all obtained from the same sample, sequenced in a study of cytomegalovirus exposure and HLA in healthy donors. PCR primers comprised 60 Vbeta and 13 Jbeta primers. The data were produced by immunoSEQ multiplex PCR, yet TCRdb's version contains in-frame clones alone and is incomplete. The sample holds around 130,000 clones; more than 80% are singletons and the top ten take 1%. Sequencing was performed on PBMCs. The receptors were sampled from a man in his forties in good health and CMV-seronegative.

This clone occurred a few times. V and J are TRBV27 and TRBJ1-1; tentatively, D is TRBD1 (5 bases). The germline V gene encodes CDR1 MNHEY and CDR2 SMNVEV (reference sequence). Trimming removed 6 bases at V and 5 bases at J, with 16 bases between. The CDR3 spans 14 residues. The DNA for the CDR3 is TGTGCCAGCAGCTTGCGGGGCCAAGCGACTGAAGCTTTCTTT. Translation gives CASSLRGQATEAFF.

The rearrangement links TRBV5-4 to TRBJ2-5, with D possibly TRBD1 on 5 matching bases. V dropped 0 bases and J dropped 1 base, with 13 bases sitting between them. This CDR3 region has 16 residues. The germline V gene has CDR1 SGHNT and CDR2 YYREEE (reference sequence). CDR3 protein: CASSLGMRTPQETQYF. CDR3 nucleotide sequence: TGTGCCAGCAGCTTGGGCATGAGGACACCCCAAGAGACCCAGTACTTC. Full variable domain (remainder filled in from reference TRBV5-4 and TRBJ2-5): ETGVTQSPTHLIKTRGQQVTLRCSSQSGHNTVSWYQQALGQGPQFIFQYYREEENGRGNFPPRFSGLQFPNYSSELNVNALELDDSALYLCASSLGMRTPQETQYFGPGTRLLVL.

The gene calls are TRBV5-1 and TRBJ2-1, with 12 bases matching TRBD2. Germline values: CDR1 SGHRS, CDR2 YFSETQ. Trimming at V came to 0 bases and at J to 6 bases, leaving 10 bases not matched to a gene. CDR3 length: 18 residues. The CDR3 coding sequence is TGCGCCAGCAGCTTGGAGGCGAGGGGACTAGCGGGCCGCAATGAGCAGTTCTTC. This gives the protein CASSLEARGLAGRNEQFF.

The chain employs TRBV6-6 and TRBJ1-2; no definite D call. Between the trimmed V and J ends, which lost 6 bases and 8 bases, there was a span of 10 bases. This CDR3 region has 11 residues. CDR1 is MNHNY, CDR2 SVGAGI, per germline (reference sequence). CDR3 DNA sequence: TGTGCCAGCAGAAAGGACTTAGGCTACACCTTC. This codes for CASRKDLGYTF.

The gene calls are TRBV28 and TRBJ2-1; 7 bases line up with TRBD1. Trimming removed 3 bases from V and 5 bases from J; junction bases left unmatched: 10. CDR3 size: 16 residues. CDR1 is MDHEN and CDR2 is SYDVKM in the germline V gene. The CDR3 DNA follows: TGTGCCAGCAGTTTGTATGGGACAGCCACCAACAATGAGCAGTTCTTC. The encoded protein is CASSLYGTATNNEQFF.

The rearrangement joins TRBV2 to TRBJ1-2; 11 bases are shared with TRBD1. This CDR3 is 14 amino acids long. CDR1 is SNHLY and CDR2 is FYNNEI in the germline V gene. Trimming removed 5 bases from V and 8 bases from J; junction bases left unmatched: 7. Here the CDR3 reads CASSLGQGAYGYTF. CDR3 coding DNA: TGTGCCAGCAGTCTAGGACAGGGGGCGTACGGCTACACCTTC. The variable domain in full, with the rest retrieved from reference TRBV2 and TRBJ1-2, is EPEVTQTPSHQVTQMGQEVILRCVPISNHLYFYWYRQILGQKVEFLVSFYNNEISEKSEIFDDQFSVERPDGSNFTLKIRSTKLEDSAMYFCASSLGQGAYGYTFGSGTRLTVV.

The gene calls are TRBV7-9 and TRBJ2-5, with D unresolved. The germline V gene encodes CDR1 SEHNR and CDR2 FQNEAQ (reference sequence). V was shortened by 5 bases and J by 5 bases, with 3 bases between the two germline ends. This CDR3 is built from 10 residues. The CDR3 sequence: CASSPETQYF. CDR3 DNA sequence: TGTGCCAGCAGCCCGGAGACCCAGTACTTC.

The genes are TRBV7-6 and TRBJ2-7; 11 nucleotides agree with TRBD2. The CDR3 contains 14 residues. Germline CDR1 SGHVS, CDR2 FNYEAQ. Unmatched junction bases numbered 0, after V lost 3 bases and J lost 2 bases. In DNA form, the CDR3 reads TGTGCCAGCAGCTTGACTAGCGGGGCCTACGAGCAGTACTTC. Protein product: CASSLTSGAYEQYF. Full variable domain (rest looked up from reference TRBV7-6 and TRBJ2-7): GAGVSQSPRYKVTKRGQDVALRCDPISGHVSLYWYRQALGQGPEFLTYFNYEAQQDKSGLPNDRFSAERPEGSISTLTIQRTEQRDSAMYRCASSLTSGAYEQYFGPGTRLTVT.

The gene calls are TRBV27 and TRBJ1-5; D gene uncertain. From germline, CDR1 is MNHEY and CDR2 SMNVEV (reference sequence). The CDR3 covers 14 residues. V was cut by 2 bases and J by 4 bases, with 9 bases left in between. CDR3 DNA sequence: TGTGCCAGCAGTTTAGTGGCAGCGAATCAGCCCCAGCATTTT. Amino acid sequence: CASSLVAANQPQHF.

CDR3 nucleotide sequence: TGTGCCATCAGCCCCCGGGACACCTGGGGGGAGCAGTACTTC. This gives the protein CAISPRDTWGEQYF. The chain recombines TRBV10-3 with TRBJ2-7; TRBD1 might be the D (6 bases). V lost 6 bases to trimming and J lost 7 bases, with 19 bases between them. In germline, CDR1 is ENHRY, CDR2 SYGVKD. CDR3 length: 14 residues.

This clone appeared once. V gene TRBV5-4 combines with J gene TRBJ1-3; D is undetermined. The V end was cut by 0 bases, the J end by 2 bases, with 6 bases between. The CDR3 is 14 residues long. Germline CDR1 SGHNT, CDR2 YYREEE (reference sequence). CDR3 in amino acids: CASSLGQAGNTIYF. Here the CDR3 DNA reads TGTGCCAGCAGCTTGGGGCAGGCTGGAAACACCATATATTTT.

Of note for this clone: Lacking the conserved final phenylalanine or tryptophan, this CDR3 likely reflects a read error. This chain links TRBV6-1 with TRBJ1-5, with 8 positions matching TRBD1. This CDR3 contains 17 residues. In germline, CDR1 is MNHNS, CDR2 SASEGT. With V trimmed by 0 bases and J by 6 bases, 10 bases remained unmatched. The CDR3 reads CASSEARDRGLRQPQHV. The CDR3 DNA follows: TGTGCCAGCAGTGAAGCGCGAGACAGGGGACTGCGTCAGCCCCAGCATGTT.

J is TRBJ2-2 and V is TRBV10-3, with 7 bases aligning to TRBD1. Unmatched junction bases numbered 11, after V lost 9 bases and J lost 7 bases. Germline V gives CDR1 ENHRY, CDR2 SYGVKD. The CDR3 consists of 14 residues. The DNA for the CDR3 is TGTGCCATTTCCCTACAGGGGCGTAGCGGGGAGCTGTTTTTT. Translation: CAISLQGRSGELFF.

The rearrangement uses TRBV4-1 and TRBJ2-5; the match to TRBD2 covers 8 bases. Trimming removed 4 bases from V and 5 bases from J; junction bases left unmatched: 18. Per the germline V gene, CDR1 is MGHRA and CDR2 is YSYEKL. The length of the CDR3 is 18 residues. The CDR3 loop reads CASSLRLASGGSRETQYF. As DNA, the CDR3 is TGCGCCAGCAGCCTTCGTCTTGCGAGCGGGGGCTCCCGGGAGACCCAGTACTTC.

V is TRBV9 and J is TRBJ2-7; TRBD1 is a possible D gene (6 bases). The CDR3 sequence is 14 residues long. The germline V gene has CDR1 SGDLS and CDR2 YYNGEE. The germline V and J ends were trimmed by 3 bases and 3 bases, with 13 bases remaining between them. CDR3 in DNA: TGTGCCAGCAGCGCAAAGACGGACAGCTACGAGCAGTACTTC. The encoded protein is CASSAKTDSYEQYF.

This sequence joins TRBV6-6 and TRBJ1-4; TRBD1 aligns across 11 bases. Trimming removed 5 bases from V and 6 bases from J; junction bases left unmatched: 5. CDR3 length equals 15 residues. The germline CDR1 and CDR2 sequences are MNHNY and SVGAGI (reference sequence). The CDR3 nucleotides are TGTGCCAGCAGTGGACGGGACAGGGGGGATGAAAAACTGTTTTTT. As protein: CASSGRDRGDEKLFF.

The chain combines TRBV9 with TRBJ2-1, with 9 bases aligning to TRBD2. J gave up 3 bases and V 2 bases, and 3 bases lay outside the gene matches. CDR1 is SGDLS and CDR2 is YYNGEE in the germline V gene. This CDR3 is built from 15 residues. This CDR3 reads CASSVTSGRYNEQFF. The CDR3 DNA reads TGTGCCAGCAGCGTTACTAGCGGGCGCTACAATGAGCAGTTCTTC.

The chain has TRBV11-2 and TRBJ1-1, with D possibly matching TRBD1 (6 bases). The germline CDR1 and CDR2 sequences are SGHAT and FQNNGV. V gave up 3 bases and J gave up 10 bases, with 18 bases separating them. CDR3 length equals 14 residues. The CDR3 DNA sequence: TGTGCCAGCAGCTTCCGAACAGGGTTCGTCGCAGCTTTCTTT. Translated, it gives CASSFRTGFVAAFF.

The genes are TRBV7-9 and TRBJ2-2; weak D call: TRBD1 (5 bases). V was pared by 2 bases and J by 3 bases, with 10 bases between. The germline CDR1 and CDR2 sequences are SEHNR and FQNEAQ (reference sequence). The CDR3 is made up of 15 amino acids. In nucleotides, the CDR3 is TGTGCCAGCAGCTTACGGACACCACACACCGGGGAGCTGTTTTTT. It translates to CASSLRTPHTGELFF.

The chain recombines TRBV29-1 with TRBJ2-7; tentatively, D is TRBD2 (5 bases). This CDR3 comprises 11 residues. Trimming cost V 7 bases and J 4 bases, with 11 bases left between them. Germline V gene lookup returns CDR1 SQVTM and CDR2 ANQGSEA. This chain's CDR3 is CSAKTGYEQYF. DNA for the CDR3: TGCAGCGCCAAGACGGGATACGAGCAGTACTTC.

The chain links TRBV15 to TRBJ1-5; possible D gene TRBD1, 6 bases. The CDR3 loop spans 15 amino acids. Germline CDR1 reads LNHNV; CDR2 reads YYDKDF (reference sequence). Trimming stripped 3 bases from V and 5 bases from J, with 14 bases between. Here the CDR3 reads CATSRGGQTYQPQHF. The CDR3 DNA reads TGTGCCACCAGCAGGGGCGGACAGACCTATCAGCCCCAGCATTTT.

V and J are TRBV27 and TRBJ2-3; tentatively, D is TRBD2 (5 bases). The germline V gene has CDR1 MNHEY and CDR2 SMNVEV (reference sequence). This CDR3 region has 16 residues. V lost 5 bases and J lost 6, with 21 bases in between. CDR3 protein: CASSPTPGGPRDTQYF. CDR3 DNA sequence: TGTGCCAGCAGTCCCACCCCTGGAGGACCTAGGGATACGCAGTATTTT.

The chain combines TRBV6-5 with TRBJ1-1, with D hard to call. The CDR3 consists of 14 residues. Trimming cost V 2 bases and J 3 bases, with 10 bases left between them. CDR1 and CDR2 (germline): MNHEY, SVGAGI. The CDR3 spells CASSYGRKYTEAFF. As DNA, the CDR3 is TGTGCCAGCAGTTACGGGAGAAAGTACACTGAAGCTTTCTTT.

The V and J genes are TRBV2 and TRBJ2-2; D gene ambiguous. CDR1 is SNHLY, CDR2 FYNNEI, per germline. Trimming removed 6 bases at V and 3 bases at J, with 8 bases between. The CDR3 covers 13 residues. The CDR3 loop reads CASRELDTGELFF. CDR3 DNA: TGTGCCAGCAGGGAGTTGGACACCGGGGAGCTGTTTTTT.

The CDR3 protein is CASSEEWGQTSGWANNEQFF. The CDR3 DNA reads as TGTGCCAGCAGTGAGGAGTGGGGGCAGACTAGCGGCTGGGCAAACAATGAGCAGTTCTTC. The chain joins TRBV2 to TRBJ2-1; TRBD2 matches 9 bases. Trimming at V came to 3 bases and at J to 5 bases, leaving 20 bases not matched to a gene. Germline CDR1 SNHLY, CDR2 FYNNEI. The CDR3 totals 20 residues.

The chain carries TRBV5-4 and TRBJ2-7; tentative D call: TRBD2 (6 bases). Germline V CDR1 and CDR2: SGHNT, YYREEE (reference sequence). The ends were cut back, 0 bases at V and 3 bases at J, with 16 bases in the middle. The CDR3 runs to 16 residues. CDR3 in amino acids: CASSLGPEPGLYEQYF. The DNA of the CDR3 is TGTGCCAGCAGCTTGGGACCAGAACCGGGACTCTACGAGCAGTACTTC.

CDR3 region: CASSLVQVSLNTEAFF. CDR3 in DNA: TGTGCCAGCAGTTTGGTCCAAGTTAGCCTGAACACTGAAGCTTTCTTT. The chain joins TRBV28 to TRBJ1-1, with D uncertain. Germline lookup yields CDR1 MDHEN and CDR2 SYDVKM. CDR3 length: 16 amino acids. Trimming stripped 3 bases from V and 0 bases from J, with 14 bases between.

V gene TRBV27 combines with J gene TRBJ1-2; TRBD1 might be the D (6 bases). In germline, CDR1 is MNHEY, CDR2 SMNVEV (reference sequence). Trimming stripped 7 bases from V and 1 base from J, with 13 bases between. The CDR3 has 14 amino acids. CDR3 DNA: TGTGCCAGCACCCCGACAGGTTATAACTATGGCTACACCTTC. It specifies CASTPTGYNYGYTF.

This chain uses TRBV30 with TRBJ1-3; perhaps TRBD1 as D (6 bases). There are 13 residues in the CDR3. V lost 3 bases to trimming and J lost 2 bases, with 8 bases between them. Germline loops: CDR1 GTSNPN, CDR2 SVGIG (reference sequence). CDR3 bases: TGTGCCTGGAGGGCAGGGGCTGGAAACACCATATATTTT. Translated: CAWRAGAGNTIYF.